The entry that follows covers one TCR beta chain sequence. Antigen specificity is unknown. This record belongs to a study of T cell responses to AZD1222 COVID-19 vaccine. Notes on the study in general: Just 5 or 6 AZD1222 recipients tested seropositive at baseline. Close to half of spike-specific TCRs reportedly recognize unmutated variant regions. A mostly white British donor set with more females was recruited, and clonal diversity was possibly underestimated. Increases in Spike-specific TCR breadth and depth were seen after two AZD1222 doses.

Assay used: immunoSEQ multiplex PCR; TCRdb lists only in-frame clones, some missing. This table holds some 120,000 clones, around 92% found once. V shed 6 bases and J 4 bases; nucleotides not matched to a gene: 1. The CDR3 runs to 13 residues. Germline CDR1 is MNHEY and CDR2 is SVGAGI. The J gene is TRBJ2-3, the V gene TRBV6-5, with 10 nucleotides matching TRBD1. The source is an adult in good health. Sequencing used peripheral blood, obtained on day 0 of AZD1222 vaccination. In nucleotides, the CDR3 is TGTGCCAGCAGCGGACAGGGGGCAGATACGCAGTATTTT. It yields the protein CASSGQGADTQYF.